A selection of T cell receptor beta chains follows, all from one sample in a study of blood T cell repertoires in COVID-19. Profiled with immunoSEQ multiplex PCR; TCRdb holds only in-frame clones, not every one. This table holds 220,000 or so clones, about 89% found once. Sequencing was done on a sample of peripheral blood. The receptors derive from a man between 60 and 70 years old who had recovered from COVID-19. Both conserved end residues are part of each CDR3. Each record gives: clone size, J gene, D gene, V gene, CDR3 protein, CDR3 DNA. A D gene is named only where the DNA matches it firmly. The listing skips clone size in some rows; elsewhere it reads once, few, many or a size class.

size: NA; J: TRBJ1-4; D: NA; V: TRBV6-1; CDR3: CASSERRGGEKLFF; DNA: TGTGCCAGCAGTGAAAGGAGGGGGGGTGAAAAACTGTTTTTT
size: NA; J: TRBJ1-3; D: NA; V: TRBV7-9; CDR3: CASSPNLVGNTIYF; DNA: TGTGCCAGCAGCCCCAACTTGGTTGGAAACACCATATATTTT
size: NA; J: TRBJ2-5; D: NA; V: TRBV4-2; CDR3: CASSQGPANQETQYF; DNA: TGTGCCAGCAGCCAAGGGCCAGCGAACCAAGAGACCCAGTACTTC
size: NA; J: TRBJ1-2; D: NA; V: TRBV7-3; CDR3: CASSPTGQGNYGYTF; DNA: TGTGCCAGCAGCCCCACTGGGCAGGGTAACTATGGCTACACCTTC
size: NA; J: TRBJ1-1; D: TRBD1; V: TRBV5-1; CDR3: CASAGQPNTEAFF; DNA: TGCGCCAGTGCGGGACAGCCGAACACTGAAGCTTTCTTT
size: NA; J: TRBJ1-2; D: NA; V: TRBV20-1; CDR3: CTARGTYGYTF; DNA: TGCACCGCCCGGGGGACCTATGGCTACACCTTC
size: NA; J: TRBJ2-5; D: TRBD2; V: TRBV6-5; CDR3: CASSLAGGPKNTQYF; DNA: TGTGCCAGCAGTTTAGCGGGGGGGCCTAAGAACACCCAGTACTTC
size: NA; J: TRBJ1-6; D: TRBD1; V: TRBV2; CDR3: CASSKGTVSPLHF; DNA: TGTGCCAGCAGTAAAGGGACAGTCTCACCCCTCCACTTT
size: NA; J: TRBJ1-2; D: NA; V: TRBV9; CDR3: CASSVGQGGVETF; DNA: TGTGCCAGCAGCGTAGGGCAGGGCGGGGTGGAGACCTTC
size: few; J: TRBJ2-1; D: NA; V: TRBV7-3; CDR3: CASSLSRGNEQFF; DNA: TGTGCCAGCAGCTTGTCAAGGGGGAATGAGCAGTTCTTC
size: NA; J: TRBJ1-5; D: NA; V: TRBV18; CDR3: CASSSNDRNQPQHF; DNA: TGTGCCAGCTCATCTAACGACAGGAATCAGCCCCAGCATTTT
size: NA; J: TRBJ2-1; D: TRBD1; V: TRBV28; CDR3: CASSSARDSVNEQFF; DNA: TGTGCCAGCAGTTCAGCCCGGGACAGTGTGAATGAGCAGTTCTTC
size: NA; J: TRBJ2-5; D: NA; V: TRBV7-7; CDR3: CASSLSRYLGETQYF; DNA: TGTGCCAGCAGCTTAAGCAGGTATTTAGGTGAGACCCAGTACTTC
size: NA; J: TRBJ1-2; D: NA; V: TRBV18; CDR3: CASSPARGNYGYTF; DNA: TGTGCCAGCTCACCGGCTCGCGGCAACTATGGCTACACCTTC
size: NA; J: TRBJ2-6; D: NA; V: TRBV11-2; CDR3: CASSFSSGANVLTF; DNA: TGTGCCAGCAGCTTCAGCTCTGGGGCCAACGTCCTGACTTTC
size: few; J: TRBJ2-5; D: NA; V: TRBV19; CDR3: CASRQSGETQYF; DNA: TGTGCCAGTCGACAGTCAGGGGAGACCCAGTACTTC
size: NA; J: TRBJ1-6; D: NA; V: TRBV9; CDR3: CASSQTVPGENSPLHF; DNA: TGTGCCAGCAGCCAGACCGTCCCAGGGGAAAATTCACCCCTCCACTTT
size: once; J: TRBJ1-1; D: TRBD1; V: TRBV2; CDR3: CASSSDRAGAFF; DNA: TGTGCCAGCAGTTCAGACAGGGCTGGTGCTTTCTTT
size: few; J: TRBJ2-7; D: TRBD2; V: TRBV30; CDR3: CAWSPLGLAGYEQYF; DNA: TGTGCCTGGAGTCCCCTGGGGCTAGCGGGCTACGAGCAGTACTTC
size: NA; J: TRBJ1-6; D: TRBD1; V: TRBV30; CDR3: CAWSGRTGVNSPLHF; DNA: TGTGCCTGGAGTGGTCGGACAGGGGTAAATTCACCCCTCCACTTT
size: NA; J: TRBJ1-2; D: NA; V: TRBV5-1; CDR3: CASSLGAGPDGYTF; DNA: TGCGCCAGCAGCTTGGGGGCAGGGCCGGATGGCTACACCTTC
size: NA; J: TRBJ2-3; D: TRBD2; V: TRBV18; CDR3: CASSSSGVTDTQYF; DNA: TGTGCCAGCTCATCTAGCGGGGTAACAGATACGCAGTATTTT
size: NA; J: TRBJ2-2; D: TRBD2; V: TRBV27; CDR3: CATKAGSNTGELFF; DNA: TGTGCCACCAAAGCGGGATCGAACACCGGGGAGCTGTTTTTT
size: NA; J: TRBJ2-7; D: NA; V: TRBV5-8; CDR3: CASSLNRQNVDEQYF; DNA: TGTGCCAGCAGCTTGAATCGACAGAATGTCGACGAGCAGTACTTC
size: NA; J: TRBJ1-5; D: NA; V: TRBV6-1; CDR3: CASSGAQVGNQPQHF; DNA: TGTGCCAGCAGTGGAGCCCAGGTGGGCAATCAGCCCCAGCATTTT
size: NA; J: TRBJ2-7; D: TRBD2; V: TRBV6-5; CDR3: CASSQREAYEQYF; DNA: TGTGCCAGCAGTCAGCGGGAAGCCTACGAGCAGTACTTC